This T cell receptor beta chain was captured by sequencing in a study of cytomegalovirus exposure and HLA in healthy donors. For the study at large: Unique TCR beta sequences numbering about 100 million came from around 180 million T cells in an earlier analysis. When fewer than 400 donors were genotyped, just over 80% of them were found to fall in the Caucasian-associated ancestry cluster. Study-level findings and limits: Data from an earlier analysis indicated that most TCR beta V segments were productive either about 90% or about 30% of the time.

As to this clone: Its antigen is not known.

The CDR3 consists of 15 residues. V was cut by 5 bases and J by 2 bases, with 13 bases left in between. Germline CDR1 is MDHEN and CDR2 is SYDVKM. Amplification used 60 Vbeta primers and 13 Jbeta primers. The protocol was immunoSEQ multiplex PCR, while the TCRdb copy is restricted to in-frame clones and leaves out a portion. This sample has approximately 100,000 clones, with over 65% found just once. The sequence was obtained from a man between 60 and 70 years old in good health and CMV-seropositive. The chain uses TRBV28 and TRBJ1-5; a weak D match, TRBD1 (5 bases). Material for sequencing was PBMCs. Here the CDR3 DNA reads TGTGCCAGCAGTCTGCGGGGGATCCGCAATCAGCCCCAGCATTTT. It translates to CASSLRGIRNQPQHF.